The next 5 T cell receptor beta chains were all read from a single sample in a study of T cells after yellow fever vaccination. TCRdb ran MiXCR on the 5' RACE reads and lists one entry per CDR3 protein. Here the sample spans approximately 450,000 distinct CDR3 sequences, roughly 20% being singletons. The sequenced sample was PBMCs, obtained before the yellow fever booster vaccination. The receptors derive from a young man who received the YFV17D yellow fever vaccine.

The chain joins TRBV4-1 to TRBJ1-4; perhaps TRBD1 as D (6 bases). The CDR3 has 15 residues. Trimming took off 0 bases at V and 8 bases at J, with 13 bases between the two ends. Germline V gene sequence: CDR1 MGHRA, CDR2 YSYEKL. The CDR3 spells CASSQDPGEGEKLFF. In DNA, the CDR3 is TGCGCCAGCAGCCAAGACCCAGGGGAAGGAGAAAAACTGTTTTTT.

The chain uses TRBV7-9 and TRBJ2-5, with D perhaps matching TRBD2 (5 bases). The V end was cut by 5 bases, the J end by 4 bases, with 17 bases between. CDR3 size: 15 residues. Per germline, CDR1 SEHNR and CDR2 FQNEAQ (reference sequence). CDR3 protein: CASSPLHGSGETQYF. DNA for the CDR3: TGTGCCAGCAGCCCCCTACATGGGAGCGGAGAGACCCAGTACTTC. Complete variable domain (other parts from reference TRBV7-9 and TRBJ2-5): DTGVSQNPRHKITKRGQNVTFRCDPISEHNRLYWYRQTLGQGPEFLTYFQNEAQLEKSRLLSDRFSAERPKGSFSTLEIQRTEQGDSAMYLCASSPLHGSGETQYFGPGTRLLVL.

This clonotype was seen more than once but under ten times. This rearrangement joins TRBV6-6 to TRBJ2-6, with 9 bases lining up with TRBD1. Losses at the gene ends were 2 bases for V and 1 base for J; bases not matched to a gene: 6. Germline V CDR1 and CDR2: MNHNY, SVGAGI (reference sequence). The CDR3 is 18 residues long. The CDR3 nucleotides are TGTGCCAGCAGTTACGGCGGGACAGGGTTGTCTGGGGCCAACGTCCTGACTTTC. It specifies CASSYGGTGLSGANVLTF.

The CDR3 protein is CASSYSSGVGETQYF. In DNA, the CDR3 is TGTGCCAGCAGTTACTCGTCGGGGGTCGGAGAGACCCAGTACTTC. The chain combines TRBV6-5 with TRBJ2-5; TRBD2 is a possible D gene (6 bases). There are 15 residues in the CDR3. CDR1 MNHEY and CDR2 SVGAGI come from the germline V gene. Trimming stripped 0 bases from V and 4 bases from J, with 12 bases between.

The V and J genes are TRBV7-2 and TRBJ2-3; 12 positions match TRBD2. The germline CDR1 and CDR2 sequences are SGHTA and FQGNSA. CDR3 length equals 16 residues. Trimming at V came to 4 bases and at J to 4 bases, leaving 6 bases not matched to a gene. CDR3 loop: CASSSRLAGASDTQYF. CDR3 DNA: TGTGCCAGCAGCTCTCGACTAGCGGGGGCTTCAGATACGCAGTATTTT.